These 22 T cell receptor beta chains originate from one sample sequenced in a study of radiotherapy plus CTLA-4 blockade in lung cancer. The table came from immunoSEQ multiplex PCR; TCRdb's copy has only in-frame clones and leaves some out. The sample yields roughly 45,000 clones, roughly 63% seen once. The sample in question was peripheral blood, obtained from a patient treated with radiotherapy plus ipilimumab. The receptors were sampled from a human donor with non-small cell lung cancer who had a partial response to radiotherapy plus ipilimumab.

The genes are TRBV19 and TRBJ2-2; D may be TRBD1 (6 bases). The germline V and J ends were trimmed by 3 bases and 4 bases, with 12 bases remaining between them. Germline CDR1 is LNHDA and CDR2 is SQIVND (reference sequence). The CDR3 runs 15 residues. CDR3 loop: CASSMRAGATGELFF. CDR3 bases: TGTGCCAGTAGTATGAGGGCAGGGGCCACCGGGGAGCTGTTTTTT.

In its sample, this clone was seen a few times. This chain connects TRBV4-2 to TRBJ1-2, with TRBD1 matching 7 bases. J was trimmed by 5 bases and V by 2 bases; bases with no gene match: 5. CDR3 length: 14 amino acids. Germline V gene data show CDR1 as LGHNA and CDR2 as YNFKEQ. The CDR3 is CASSQPGTDYGYTF. DNA of the CDR3: TGTGCCAGCAGCCAACCCGGGACAGATTATGGCTACACCTTC.

The V and J genes are TRBV14 and TRBJ1-1; perhaps TRBD1 as D (5 bases). CDR1 and CDR2 (germline): SGHDN, FVKESK. This CDR3 spans 13 amino acids. Trimming took 6 bases from V and 6 from J, leaving 14 bases between them. In DNA, the CDR3 is TGTGCCAGCAGAGGAACAGGACGTCCTGAAGCTTTCTTT. Residues: CASRGTGRPEAFF.

The table lists this clone with a few counts. The DNA of the CDR3 is TGTGCCAGCAGTTTATCGTGGGGGGACGACTCTAGCACAGATACGCAGTATTTT. The encoded protein is CASSLSWGDDSSTDTQYF. The J gene is TRBJ2-3, the V gene TRBV27; the D gene is possibly TRBD2 (6 bases). This CDR3 comprises 18 residues. V was trimmed by 0 bases and J by 0 bases, leaving 16 bases between them. The V gene's germline CDR1 is MNHEY and CDR2 SMNVEV (reference sequence).

V usage is TRBV4-2 and J usage is TRBJ2-1, with 9 bases that match TRBD1. The CDR3 runs to 18 residues. The V gene end was trimmed by 0 bases and the J gene end by 5 bases; junction bases not matched to a gene: 11. Germline CDR1 reads LGHNA; CDR2 reads YNFKEQ. DNA of the CDR3: TGTGCCAGCAGCCAAGATCCACCGGGACAGGGCAGAGACAATGAGCAGTTCTTC. Residues: CASSQDPPGQGRDNEQFF.

The CDR3 coding sequence is TGTGCCAGCAGCCAACGGACTAGCGGGCTCCACGAGCAGTACTTC. Protein product: CASSQRTSGLHEQYF. The rearrangement uses TRBV4-2 and TRBJ2-7; the match to TRBD2 covers 11 bases. This CDR3 has 15 amino acids. The germline V gene has CDR1 LGHNA and CDR2 YNFKEQ. V lost 2 bases and J lost 5; bases outside the gene matches: 5.

This clone is a singleton in its sample. This chain links TRBV5-4 with TRBJ2-7, with 13 bases aligning to TRBD2. The CDR3 is 15 residues long. Unmatched junction bases numbered 4, after V lost 2 bases and J lost 5 bases. Germline V gene data show CDR1 as SGHNT and CDR2 as YYREEE (reference sequence). Written as DNA, the CDR3 is TGTGCCAGCAGCTTCCTGGGGACTAGCGGGAACGAGCAGTACTTC. Translation gives CASSFLGTSGNEQYF.

This clone has just a few counts. The chain links TRBV10-3 to TRBJ2-7, with a tentative D call TRBD1 (6 bases). The germline V gene has CDR1 ENHRY and CDR2 SYGVKD. CDR3 length equals 12 residues. Trimming left V 3 bases short and J 4 bases short, with 7 bases between. CDR3 loop: CAISEQGYEQYF. For the CDR3, the DNA is TGTGCCATCAGTGAACAGGGTTACGAGCAGTACTTC.

The chain uses TRBV7-6 and TRBJ2-3, with 15 bases fitting TRBD2. Germline-derived CDR1 and CDR2 are SGHVS and FNYEAQ. J was trimmed by 3 bases and V by 5 bases; bases with no gene match: 9. The CDR3 length is 18 residues. CDR3 region: CASSRSIGTSGGTDTQYF. The CDR3 DNA sequence: TGTGCCAGCAGCCGATCTATCGGGACTAGCGGGGGGACAGATACGCAGTATTTT.

This clone was seen more than once but under ten times. This chain uses TRBV6-1 with TRBJ1-2; D possibly corresponds to TRBD1 (6 bases). Trimming shortened V by 6 bases and J by 4 bases, and 12 bases separated the two germline ends. The CDR3 contains 13 residues. The V gene's germline CDR1 is MNHNS and CDR2 SASEGT. CDR3 in amino acids: CASRQTGGYGYTF. DNA of the CDR3: TGTGCCAGCAGGCAGACAGGTGGCTATGGCTACACCTTC.

V and J are TRBV6-5 and TRBJ1-4; tentative D call: TRBD1 (6 bases). The CDR3 has 14 amino acids. Germline V gives CDR1 MNHEY, CDR2 SVGAGI. Trimming left V 2 bases short and J 6 bases short, with 10 bases between. This CDR3 reads CASSYRGSDEKLFF. The CDR3, as DNA: TGTGCCAGCAGTTACAGGGGGTCGGATGAAAAACTGTTTTTT.

This sequence joins TRBV5-1 and TRBJ2-2, with D possibly matching TRBD1 (5 bases). V was cut by 9 bases and J by 3 bases, with 18 bases left in between. The CDR3 contains 15 residues. CDR1 and CDR2 from the germline V gene are SGHRS and YFSETQ. The CDR3 DNA reads TGCGCCACCGCCTCTCAGGGCCCCTACACCGGGGAGCTGTTTTTT. This codes for CATASQGPYTGELFF.

A word on this clone: Given a far larger clone just one base away, this is likely a sequencing read error. The chain has TRBV5-6 and TRBJ1-1, with TRBD1 as a possible D gene (5 bases). CDR3 length equals 17 residues. V was cut by 3 bases and J by 0 bases, with 18 bases left in between. The germline V gene encodes CDR1 SGHDT and CDR2 YYEEEE. CDR3 DNA sequence: TGTGCCAGCAGCTCATCTGGACAACCCTACATGAACACTGAAGCTTTCTTT. It codes for CASSSSGQPYMNTEAFF.

Written as DNA, the CDR3 is TGTGCCAGCAGCCCTTCGGGGATGCGGGAGCAGTTCTTC. Protein product: CASSPSGMREQFF. The chain carries TRBV7-3 and TRBJ2-1; D is possibly TRBD2 (5 bases). Germline values: CDR1 SGHTA, CDR2 FQGTGA. The V end lost 5 bases, the J end lost 10 bases, and 15 bases lay between the germline ends. The CDR3 consists of 13 residues.

This chain connects TRBV5-6 to TRBJ1-1; TRBD1 agrees at 7 bases. Germline trimming cut 3 bases from V and 3 bases from J; bases unmatched to any gene: 5. This CDR3 contains 14 residues. Per the germline V gene, CDR1 is SGHDT and CDR2 is YYEEEE. The CDR3 bases are TGTGCCAGCAGCTCCAGTGACAGGGACACTGAAGCTTTCTTT. This sequence encodes CASSSSDRDTEAFF.

The chain carries TRBV5-4 and TRBJ1-2, with D possibly being TRBD1 (6 bases). CDR1 SGHNT and CDR2 YYREEE come from the germline V gene (reference sequence). The CDR3 runs to 16 residues. V lost 4 bases to trimming and J lost 2 bases, with 18 bases between them. In nucleotides, the CDR3 is TGTGCCAGCAGCCATCTGAAGGGGCAGGGGAACTATGGCTACACCTTC. Its protein is CASSHLKGQGNYGYTF.

The chain links TRBV30 to TRBJ1-1, with TRBD1 identical over 7 bases. The CDR3 contains 13 residues. V lost 2 bases, J lost 6 bases, and 6 bases stayed unmatched. Germline CDR1 is GTSNPN and CDR2 is SVGIG (reference sequence). CDR3 in amino acids: CAWSSKGAAEAFF. In nucleotides, the CDR3 is TGTGCCTGGAGTTCTAAGGGGGCAGCTGAAGCTTTCTTT.

The chain is built from TRBV30 and TRBJ1-5; 8 bases line up with TRBD1. V trimming: 3 bases; J trimming: 2 bases; junction bases outside the gene matches: 6. CDR3 length: 15 amino acids. Germline-derived CDR1 and CDR2 are GTSNPN and SVGIG (reference sequence). The CDR3 DNA follows: TGTGCCTGGAGGCCCGAGGGACAGGGCAATCAGCCCCAGCATTTT. It is translated as CAWRPEGQGNQPQHF.

On this clone: Mismatch with germline at one junction end may stem from a read error. V is TRBV19 and J is TRBJ2-5, with a possible D match to TRBD2 (6 bases). The CDR3 has 13 amino acids. The germline V gene has CDR1 LNHDA and CDR2 SQIVND (reference sequence). The chain's CDR3 is CASSSAHGLAPHF. For the CDR3, the DNA is TGTGCCAGTAGTTCTGCCCATGGGCTAGCGCCACACTTC.

The genes are TRBV6-6 and TRBJ2-5; D gene ambiguous. Trimming took off 2 bases at V and 0 bases at J, with 7 bases between the two ends. The CDR3 is 14 residues long. Germline V gene sequence: CDR1 MNHNY, CDR2 SVGAGI (reference sequence). The DNA for the CDR3 is TGTGCCAGCAGTTACGGAGAGTACCAAGAGACCCAGTACTTC. Translation: CASSYGEYQETQYF.

There are a few counts of this clone. One end of the junction varies from germline; a read error may be responsible. The rearrangement uses TRBV7-9 and TRBJ1-5, with D maybe TRBD1 (5 bases). The V gene's germline CDR1 is SEHNR and CDR2 FQNEAQ (reference sequence). The length of the CDR3 is 17 residues. CDR3 sequence reads: CASSQDASGEIHQPQHF. CDR3 coding DNA: TGCGCCAGCAGCCAAGATGCATCGGGGGAGATCCATCAGCCCCAGCATTTT.

The chain combines TRBV5-1 with TRBJ1-2, with TRBD1 as a possible D gene (5 bases). CDR1 is SGHRS and CDR2 is YFSETQ in the germline V gene. This CDR3 has 13 amino acids. With 3 bases removed from V and 8 bases from J, the gap between germline ends came to 14 bases. The CDR3: CASSYQGSGGYTF. The DNA for the CDR3 is TGCGCCAGCAGCTATCAGGGCTCGGGCGGCTACACCTTC.